The present T cell receptor beta chain was sequenced within a study of blood T cells in healthy people across ages. Findings and caveats of the study: Reliance upon unsorted PBMCs precluded definitive naive versus antigen-experienced comparison. Unknown donor CMV status possibly confounded expanded clonotype changes.

On this clonotype: Its antigen is not known.

For the second PCR, which ran for 7 to 11 cycles, a sample-barcoded 5' primer and a J-beta primer mix were used. MiXCR was run by TCRdb on the 5' RACE reads, yielding one entry per CDR3 protein. The sample lists roughly 1.5 million distinct CDR3 sequences, about 45% occurring once. The sequenced material came from blood. The receptor comes from a woman between 18 and 29 years old in good health.

The CDR3 region has the DNA TGTGCCAGCAGTTACGCCGCGGGGGAGTACAATGAGCAGTTCTTC. Protein: CASSYAAGEYNEQFF. The chain uses TRBV6-5 and TRBJ2-1; 7 bases are a match to TRBD2. Germline V gene lookup returns CDR1 MNHEY and CDR2 SVGAGI. With V trimmed by 2 bases and J by 4 bases, 5 bases remained unmatched. The length of the CDR3 is 15 residues.